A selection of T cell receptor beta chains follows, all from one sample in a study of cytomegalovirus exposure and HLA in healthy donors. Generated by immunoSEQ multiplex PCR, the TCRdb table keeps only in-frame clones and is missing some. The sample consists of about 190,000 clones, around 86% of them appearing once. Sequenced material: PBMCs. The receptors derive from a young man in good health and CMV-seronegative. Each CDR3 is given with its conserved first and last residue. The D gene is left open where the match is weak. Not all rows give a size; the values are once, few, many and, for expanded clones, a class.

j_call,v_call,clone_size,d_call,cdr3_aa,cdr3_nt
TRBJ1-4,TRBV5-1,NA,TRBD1,CASSLSGGAPGDRASYTLEKLFF,TGCGCCAGCAGCTTGTCCGGTGGGGCCCCTGGGGACAGGGCTTCTTACACGTTAGAAAAACTGTTTTTT
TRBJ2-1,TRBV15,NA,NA,CATNRRASDNEQFF,TGTGCCACCAACCGGAGGGCCAGCGACAATGAGCAGTTCTTC
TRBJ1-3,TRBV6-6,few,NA,CASSYSVDTIYF,TGTGCCAGCAGTTACTCTGTCGACACCATATATTTT
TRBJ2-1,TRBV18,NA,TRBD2,CASSPGRESDEQFF,TGTGCCAGCTCACCAGGGCGGGAGTCGGATGAGCAGTTCTTC
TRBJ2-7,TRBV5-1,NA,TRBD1,CASSSDRGSDYEQYF,TGCGCCAGCAGCTCGGACAGGGGTTCGGATTACGAGCAGTACTTC
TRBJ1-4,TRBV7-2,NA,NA,CASSASGTSNEKLFF,TGTGCCAGCAGCGCCTCCGGGACAAGTAATGAAAAACTGTTTTTT
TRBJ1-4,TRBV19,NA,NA,CASNGPGGSNEKLFF,TGTGCCAGTAACGGACCCGGGGGGTCCAATGAAAAACTGTTTTTT
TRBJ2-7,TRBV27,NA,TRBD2,CASSPPGGGALKQYF,TGTGCCAGCAGTCCACCGGGCGGGGGGGCTCTCAAGCAGTACTTC
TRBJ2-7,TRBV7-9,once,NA,CASSAKGLPYEQYF,TGTGCCAGCAGCGCTAAGGGACTTCCCTACGAGCAGTACTTC
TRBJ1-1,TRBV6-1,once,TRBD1,CASSELWTGAEAFF,TGTGCCAGCAGTGAACTATGGACAGGGGCTGAAGCTTTCTTT
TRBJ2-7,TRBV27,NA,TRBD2,CASSSTSGLYEQYF,TGTGCCAGCAGTTCGACTAGCGGGCTTTACGAGCAGTACTTC